The source of this T cell receptor beta chain is a study of CD8+ T cells in alopecia areata. Study-wide points: Among patients, TCR sharing was less clear than in mice, a difference possibly due in part to HLA diversity in the patient population.

On this clone itself: Its specificity is unknown.

The authors extracted RNA and reverse transcribed it into cDNA as the sequencing template. Some clones are missing from TCRdb's copy, which holds only in-frame ones; the method was immunoSEQ multiplex PCR. The sample records around 120,000 clones, around 50% being singletons. V was trimmed by 0 bases and J by 5 bases, leaving 8 bases between them. Germline V lookup: CDR1 GTSNPN, CDR2 SVGIG (reference sequence). The CDR3 consists of 13 residues. This chain connects TRBV30 to TRBJ2-1; D perhaps matches TRBD2 (5 bases). This clonotype originated in a human donor with alopecia areata. Sequencing was carried out using NKG2D-low CD8+ T cells sorted from blood. CDR3 residues: CAWSVNGDNEQFF. DNA for the CDR3: TGTGCCTGGAGTGTTAACGGGGACAATGAGCAGTTCTTC.